This T cell receptor beta chain was sequenced in a study of shared T cell receptors in the human thymus. Sequencing used immunoSEQ multiplex PCR; TCRdb keeps in-frame clones, though not all of them. There are hundreds of thousands of clones in the sample; around 82% occur only once, and around 0.012% lies in the top ten. These data were also filed under a second study, of human thymus T cells. That publication notes: Thymic samples were excised during corrective heart operations. Thymic as well as blood repertoires seemed to favor certain V and J genes unevenly. Thymic repertoires from unrelated individuals overlapped highly, related research reported.

The receptor's source is a boy younger than two with a congenital heart defect. Input material: thymocytes.

The CDR3 DNA reads TGCGCCAGCAGCCCCGGGCCAGCGGGAGGGACCTACGAGCAGTACTTC. The encoded protein is CASSPGPAGGTYEQYF. The chain employs TRBV5-1 and TRBJ2-7, with 10 bases aligning to TRBD2. V gave up 4 bases and J gave up 2 bases; unmatched junction bases: 9. The germline CDR1 and CDR2 sequences are SGHRS and YFSETQ. The CDR3 has 16 amino acids.